The clone carrying this TCR beta chain occurred once. Its matching antigen is unknown. Clones were read by immunoSEQ multiplex PCR, and TCRdb kept only the in-frame ones, dropping some. The table lists 150,000 to 200,000 clones, roughly 85% of them singletons, with 15% to 20% in the top ten. The length of the CDR3 is 16 residues. The junction had 15 bases not matched to a gene; V was cut back by 6 bases and J by 5 bases. Per germline, CDR1 SGHAT and CDR2 FQNNGV. This sample was included in a study of cytomegalovirus exposure and HLA in healthy donors. Study-wide findings and caveats: Later, an analysis found that TCR clusters from the first cohort tended to co-occur in the roughly 120 validation repertoires.

The sequencing sample was made of PBMCs. The receptor comes from a man between 18 and 35 years old in good health and CMV-seropositive. J is TRBJ2-5 and V is TRBV11-2; TRBD1 agrees at 7 bases. CDR3 in DNA: TGTGCCAGCAGTTTCGGGACAGACCCCCTGGGTGAGACCCAGTACTTC. Its protein product is CASSFGTDPLGETQYF.